The rows below give T cell receptor beta chains drawn from one sample of a study of blood T cell repertoires in COVID-19. Assay used: immunoSEQ multiplex PCR; TCRdb lists only in-frame clones, some missing. The sample has 250,000 to 300,000 clones; more than 70% are singletons. What was sequenced was PBMCs or T cells enriched from blood (not recorded which). The receptors here all came from a woman in her fifties or sixties in a cohort exposed to, infected with or recovered from COVID-19 (not recorded which). Each CDR3 is given with its conserved first and last residue. The D gene is left open where the match is weak. Not all rows give a size; the values are once, few, many and, for expanded clones, a class.

>TRBJ1-2|TRBV3-1/TRBV3-2|NA|NA
TGTGCCAGCAGCCAAGAGGAAGGGGTAGGCTATGGCTACACCTTC
CASSQEEGVGYGYTF
>TRBJ2-5|TRBV18|NA|NA
TGTGCCAGCTCACCTTGTTATGGTATGGGCTGTCAAGAGACCCAGTACTTC
CASSPCYGMGCQETQYF
>TRBJ2-2|TRBV11-2|NA|NA
TGTGCCAGCAGCTTAGACCCCCGGACACCGACGAACACCGGGGAGCTGTTTTTT
CASSLDPRTPTNTGELFF
>TRBJ2-3|TRBV4-1|NA|NA
TGCGCCAGCAGCCACTTAGACCTAGATACAGATACGCAGTATTTT
CASSHLDLDTDTQYF
>TRBJ2-1|TRBV10-1|NA|TRBD1
TGCGCCAGCAGTGAGTCGAACAGGGGACCATACAATGAGCAGTTCTTC
CASSESNRGPYNEQFF
>TRBJ2-5|TRBV30|NA|NA
TGTGCCTCTTTAACTCCAGGGAAAAACCAAGAGACCCAGTACTTC
CASLTPGKNQETQYF
>TRBJ1-5|TRBV7-4|NA|TRBD1
TGTGCCAGCAGCTTGGGGGGACAGGGGGTCCCCAATCAGCCCCAGCATTTT
CASSLGGQGVPNQPQHF
>TRBJ1-2|TRBV19|NA|NA
TGTGCCAGTAGTATAGGGTCCAGGGACTATGGCTACACCTTC
CASSIGSRDYGYTF
>TRBJ2-3|TRBV7-9|few|TRBD2
TGTGCCAGCAGCTTTCAATTCGGAGCGGGAGTGCTGCCAGATACGCAGTATTTT
CASSFQFGAGVLPDTQYF
>TRBJ2-1|TRBV7-9|once|TRBD2
TGTGCCAGCAGCTTCTCTTACCCTCGACTAGCGGGAGCCAACAATGAGCAGTTCTTC
CASSFSYPRLAGANNEQFF
>TRBJ2-5|TRBV18|NA|TRBD1
TGTGCCAGCTCACTCCTTGCCGGGACAGAAGAGACCCAGTACTTC
CASSLLAGTEETQYF